This T cell receptor beta chain derives from a study of cytomegalovirus exposure and HLA in healthy donors. Findings of the study overall: Sequencing artifact likely explains a cluster of highly shared sequence variants.

As regards this clone: Its antigen is not identified.

PCR was performed using 60 Vbeta and 13 Jbeta primers. The assay was immunoSEQ multiplex PCR, and TCRdb's table has in-frame clones only and misses some. The table has about 160,000 clones, 82% seen once; the top ten hold around 8%. Germline assignment: CDR1 SGHNT and CDR2 YYREEE (reference sequence). Unmatched junction bases numbered 8, after V lost 0 bases and J lost 10 bases. This CDR3 is 14 amino acids long. The clonotype comes from a male donor in good health and CMV-seropositive. The material sequenced was PBMCs. The chain uses TRBV5-4 and TRBJ1-2, with TRBD1 identical over 8 bases. CDR3: CASSLEDPGGSYTF. Written as DNA, the CDR3 is TGTGCCAGCAGCTTGGAAGATCCAGGGGGCTCCTACACCTTC.